This entry features one T cell receptor beta chain sequence. The V and J ends lost 1 base and 3 bases, in that order; junction bases with no gene match: 5. Germline V lookup: CDR1 MNHNY, CDR2 SVGAGI (reference sequence). The CDR3 is 16 amino acids. The data stem from a study of blood T cell repertoires in COVID-19. Overall study context: Samples representing acute and convalescent COVID-19 were sourced from the United States, Italy and Spain. The cDNA or gDNA used as material had been derived from T cells, B-cell-depleted T cells, or PBMCs.

In the study's own analysis: How many nucleated cells were present was estimated from reference gene primer amplification. Produced via immunoSEQ multiplex PCR; TCRdb's table is partial and in-frame only. V, J and clone size were drawn from that table, and D and trimming were deduced from the DNA. The table lists hundreds of thousands of clones, almost 85% of them singletons. J is TRBJ1-3 and V is TRBV6-6, with 8 bases matching TRBD1. The sample was peripheral blood. The sequence was collected from an elderly woman with acute or convalescent COVID-19. The CDR3 here is CASSYYDRGVGNTIYF. The CDR3 region has the DNA TGTGCCAGCAGTTACTATGACAGGGGTGTTGGAAACACCATATATTTT.